This TCR beta chain emerged from a study of blood T cells in healthy people across ages. This CDR3 spans 17 amino acids. Germline CDR1 SGHAT, CDR2 FQNNGV. Trimming removed 0 bases from V and 5 bases from J, with 19 bases in between. Alongside a J-beta primer mix, a sample-barcoded 5' primer served in a second PCR lasting 7 to 11 cycles. From the 5' RACE reads, TCRdb called clonotypes with MiXCR, one entry per CDR3 protein. The sample yields approximately 800,000 distinct CDR3 sequences, roughly 60% seen once. The study's findings and limits: In older individuals, TCR beta diversity per million T cells was lower, falling roughly linearly with age. The study could not conclusively compare naive and antigen-experienced cells, given its unsorted PBMCs.

With respect to this clonotype: Antigen unknown.

The gene calls are TRBV11-2 and TRBJ1-2; a weak D match, TRBD1 (5 bases). Sample: blood. This TCR came from a man aged 25 to 45 in good health. In DNA form, the CDR3 reads TGTGCCAGCAGCTTAGATCGGTTGGGGGTCTCCAGTTATGGCTACACCTTC. This sequence encodes CASSLDRLGVSSYGYTF. The full variable domain, rest sourced from reference TRBV11-2 and TRBJ1-2, is EAGVAQSPRYKIIEKRQSVAFWCNPISGHATLYWYQQILGQGPKLLIQFQNNGVVDDSQLPKDRFSAERLKGVDSTLKIQPAKLEDSAVYLCASSLDRLGVSSYGYTFGSGTRLTVV.